This T cell receptor (beta chain) was captured by sequencing in a study of a mutant IDH1 vaccine in newly diagnosed glioma. A remark on this clone: What it binds is unknown.

The CDR3 spans 14 residues. V shed 7 bases and J shed 7 bases, with 17 bases lying between them. Germline CDR1 reads LNHDA; CDR2 reads SQIVND (reference sequence). Sequencing used immunoSEQ multiplex PCR; TCRdb keeps in-frame clones, though not all of them. The sample consists of 41,000 or so clones, 75% to 90% of them appearing once. Documented time point: week 35, safety follow-up. All doses held 300 ug of mutant IDH1 20-mer peptide, with topical imiquimod. Patients were given eight vaccinations, scheduled in weeks 1, 3, 5, 7, 11, 15, 19 and 23. This TCR derives from a man in his forties or fifties with glioma. The material was PBMCs, obtained from a glioma patient whose treatment included an IDH1 peptide vaccine. The J gene is TRBJ1-5, the V gene TRBV19; a weak D match, TRBD1 (5 bases). The CDR3 is CASTLTGSGQPQHF. The CDR3 nucleotides read TGTGCCAGTACCCTGACGGGGTCAGGGCAGCCCCAGCATTTT.